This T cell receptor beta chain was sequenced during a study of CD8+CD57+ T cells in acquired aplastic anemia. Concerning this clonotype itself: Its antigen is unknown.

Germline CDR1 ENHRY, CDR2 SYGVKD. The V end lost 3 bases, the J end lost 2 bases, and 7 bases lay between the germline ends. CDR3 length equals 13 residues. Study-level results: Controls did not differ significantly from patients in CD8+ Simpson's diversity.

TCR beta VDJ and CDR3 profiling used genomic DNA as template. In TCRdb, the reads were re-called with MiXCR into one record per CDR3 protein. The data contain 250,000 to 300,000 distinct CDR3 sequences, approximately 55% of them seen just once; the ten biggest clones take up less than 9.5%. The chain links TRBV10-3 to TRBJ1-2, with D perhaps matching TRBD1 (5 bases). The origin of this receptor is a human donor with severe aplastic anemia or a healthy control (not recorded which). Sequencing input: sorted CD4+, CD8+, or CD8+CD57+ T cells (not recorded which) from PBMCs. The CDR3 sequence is CAISEDRNYGYTF. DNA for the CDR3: TGTGCCATCAGTGAAGACAGAAACTATGGCTACACCTTC.